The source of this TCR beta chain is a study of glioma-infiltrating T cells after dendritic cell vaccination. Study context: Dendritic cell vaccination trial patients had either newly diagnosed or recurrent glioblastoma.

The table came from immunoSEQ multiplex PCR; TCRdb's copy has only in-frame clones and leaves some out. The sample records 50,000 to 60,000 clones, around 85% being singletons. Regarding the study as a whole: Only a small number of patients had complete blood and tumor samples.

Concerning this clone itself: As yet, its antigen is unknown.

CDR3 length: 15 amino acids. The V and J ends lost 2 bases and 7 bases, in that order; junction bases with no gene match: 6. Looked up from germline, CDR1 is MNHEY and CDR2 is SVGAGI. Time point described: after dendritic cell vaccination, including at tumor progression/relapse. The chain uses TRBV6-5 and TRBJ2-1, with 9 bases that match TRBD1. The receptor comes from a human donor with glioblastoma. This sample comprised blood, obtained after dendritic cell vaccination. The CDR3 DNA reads TGTGCCAGCAGTTACAACAGGGGGCCGGCGAATGAGCAGTTCTTC. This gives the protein CASSYNRGPANEQFF.